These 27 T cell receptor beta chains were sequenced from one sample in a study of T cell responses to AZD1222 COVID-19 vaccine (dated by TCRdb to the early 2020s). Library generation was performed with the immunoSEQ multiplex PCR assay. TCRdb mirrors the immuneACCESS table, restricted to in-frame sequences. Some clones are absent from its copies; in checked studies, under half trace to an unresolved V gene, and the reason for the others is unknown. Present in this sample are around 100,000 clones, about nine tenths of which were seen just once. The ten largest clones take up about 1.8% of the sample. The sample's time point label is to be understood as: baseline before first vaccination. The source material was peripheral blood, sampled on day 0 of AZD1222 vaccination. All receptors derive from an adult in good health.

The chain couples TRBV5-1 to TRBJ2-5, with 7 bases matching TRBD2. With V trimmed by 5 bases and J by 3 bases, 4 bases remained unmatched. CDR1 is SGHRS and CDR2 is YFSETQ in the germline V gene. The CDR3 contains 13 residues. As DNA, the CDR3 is TGCGCCAGCAGTGTGGCGGGAGAAGAGACCCAGTACTTC. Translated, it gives CASSVAGEETQYF.

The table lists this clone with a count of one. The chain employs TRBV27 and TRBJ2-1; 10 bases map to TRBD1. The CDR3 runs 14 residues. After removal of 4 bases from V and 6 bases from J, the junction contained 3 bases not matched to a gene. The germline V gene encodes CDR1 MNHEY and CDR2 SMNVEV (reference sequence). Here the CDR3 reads CASSWGQGSNEQFF. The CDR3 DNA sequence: TGTGCCAGCAGTTGGGGACAGGGGAGCAATGAGCAGTTCTTC.

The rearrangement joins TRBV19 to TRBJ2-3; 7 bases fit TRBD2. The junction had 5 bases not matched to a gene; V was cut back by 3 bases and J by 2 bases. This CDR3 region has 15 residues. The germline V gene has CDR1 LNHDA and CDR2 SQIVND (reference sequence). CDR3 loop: CASSMPSGPTDTQYF. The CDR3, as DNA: TGTGCCAGTAGTATGCCTAGCGGACCCACAGATACGCAGTATTTT.

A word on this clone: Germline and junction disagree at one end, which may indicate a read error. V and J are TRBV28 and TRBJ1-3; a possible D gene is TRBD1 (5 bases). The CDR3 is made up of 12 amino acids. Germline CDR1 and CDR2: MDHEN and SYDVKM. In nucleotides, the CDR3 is TGTGCCAGCAGTTTAGTCGGAGGGGCCCTCGGGTTT. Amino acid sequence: CASSLVGGALGF. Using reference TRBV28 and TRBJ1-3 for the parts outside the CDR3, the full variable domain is DVKVTQSSRYLVKRTGEKVFLECVQDMDHENMFWYRQDPGLGLRLIYFSYDVKMKEKGDIPEGYSVSREKKERFSLILESASTNQTSMYLCASSLVGGALGFGEGSWLTVV.

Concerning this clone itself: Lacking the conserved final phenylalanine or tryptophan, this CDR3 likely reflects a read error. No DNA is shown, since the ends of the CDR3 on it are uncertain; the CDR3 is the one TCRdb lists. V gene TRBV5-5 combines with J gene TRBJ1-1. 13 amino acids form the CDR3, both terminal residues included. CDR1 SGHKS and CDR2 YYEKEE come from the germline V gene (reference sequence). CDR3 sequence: CASSFPGPTGWWV.

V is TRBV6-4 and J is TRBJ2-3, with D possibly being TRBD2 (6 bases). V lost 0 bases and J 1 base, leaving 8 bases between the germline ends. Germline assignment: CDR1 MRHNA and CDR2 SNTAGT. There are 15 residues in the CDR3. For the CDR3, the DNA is TGTGCCAGCAGTGACTCCTCGGGAGGCACAGATACGCAGTATTTT. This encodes CASSDSSGGTDTQYF.

The CDR3 spells CASGDSKEGTQYF. CDR3 bases: TGCGCCAGCGGGGACTCCAAGGAAGGTACGCAGTATTTT. The chain recombines TRBV10-1 with TRBJ2-3; TRBD2 might be the D (6 bases). Per the germline V gene, CDR1 is WNHNN and CDR2 is SYGVQD (reference sequence). With 8 bases removed from V and 8 bases from J, the gap between germline ends came to 17 bases. The CDR3 is 13 amino acids.

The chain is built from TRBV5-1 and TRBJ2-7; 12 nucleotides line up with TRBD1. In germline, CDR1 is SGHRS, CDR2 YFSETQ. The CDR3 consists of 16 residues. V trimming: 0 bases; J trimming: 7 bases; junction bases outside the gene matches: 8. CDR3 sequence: CASSLGPGQGAGEQYF. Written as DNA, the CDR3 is TGCGCCAGCAGCTTGGGACCGGGACAGGGGGCGGGTGAGCAGTACTTC.

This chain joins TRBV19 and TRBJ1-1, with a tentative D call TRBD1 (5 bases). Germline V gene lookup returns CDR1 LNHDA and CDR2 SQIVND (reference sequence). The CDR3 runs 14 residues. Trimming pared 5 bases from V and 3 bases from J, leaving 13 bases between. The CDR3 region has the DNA TGTGCCAGTAGTTGGGGCTCCAAGGACACTGAAGCTTTCTTT. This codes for CASSWGSKDTEAFF.

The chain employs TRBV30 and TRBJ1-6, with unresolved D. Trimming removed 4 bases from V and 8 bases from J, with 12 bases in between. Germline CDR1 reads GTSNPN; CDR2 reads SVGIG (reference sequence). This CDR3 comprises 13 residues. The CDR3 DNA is TGTGCCTGGAACATCGGAAAGGATTCACCCCTCCACTTT. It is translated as CAWNIGKDSPLHF.

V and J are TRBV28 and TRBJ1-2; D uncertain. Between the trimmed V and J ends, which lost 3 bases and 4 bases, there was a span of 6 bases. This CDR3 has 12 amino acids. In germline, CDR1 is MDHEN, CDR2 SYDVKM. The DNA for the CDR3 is TGTGCCAGCAGTTTCCGACGCTATGGCTACACCTTC. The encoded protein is CASSFRRYGYTF.

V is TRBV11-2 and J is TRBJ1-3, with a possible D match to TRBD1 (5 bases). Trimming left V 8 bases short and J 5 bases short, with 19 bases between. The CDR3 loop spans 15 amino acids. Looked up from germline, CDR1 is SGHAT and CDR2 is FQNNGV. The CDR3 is CASSTVRGRRNTIYF. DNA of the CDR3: TGTGCCAGCTCGACCGTTCGGGGCCGGAGAAACACCATATATTTT.

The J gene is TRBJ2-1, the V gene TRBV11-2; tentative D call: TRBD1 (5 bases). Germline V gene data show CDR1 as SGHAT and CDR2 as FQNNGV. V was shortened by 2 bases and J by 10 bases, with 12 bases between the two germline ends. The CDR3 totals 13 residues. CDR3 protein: CASSLQGNREQFF. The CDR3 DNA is TGTGCCAGCAGCTTACAGGGTAACAGGGAGCAGTTCTTC. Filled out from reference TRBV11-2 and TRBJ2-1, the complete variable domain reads EAGVAQSPRYKIIEKRQSVAFWCNPISGHATLYWYQQILGQGPKLLIQFQNNGVVDDSQLPKDRFSAERLKGVDSTLKIQPAKLEDSAVYLCASSLQGNREQFFGPGTRLTVL.

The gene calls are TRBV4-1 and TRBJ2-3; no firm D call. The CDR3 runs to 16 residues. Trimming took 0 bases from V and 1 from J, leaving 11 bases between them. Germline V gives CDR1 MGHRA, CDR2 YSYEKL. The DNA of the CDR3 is TGCGCCAGCAGCCAAGAAGGGCCTGGCGGCACAGATACGCAGTATTTT. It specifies CASSQEGPGGTDTQYF.

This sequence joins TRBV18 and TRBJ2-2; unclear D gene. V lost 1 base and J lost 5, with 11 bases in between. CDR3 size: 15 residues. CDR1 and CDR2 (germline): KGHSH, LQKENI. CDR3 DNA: TGTGCCAGCTCACCACGAAGCCGGGCGACCGGGGAGCTGTTTTTT. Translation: CASSPRSRATGELFF. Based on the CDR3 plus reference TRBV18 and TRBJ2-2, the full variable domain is NAGVMQNPRHLVRRRGQEARLRCSPMKGHSHVYWYRQLPEEGLKFMVYLQKENIIDESGMPKERFSAEFPKEGPSILRIQQVVRGDSAAYFCASSPRSRATGELFFGEGSRLTVL.

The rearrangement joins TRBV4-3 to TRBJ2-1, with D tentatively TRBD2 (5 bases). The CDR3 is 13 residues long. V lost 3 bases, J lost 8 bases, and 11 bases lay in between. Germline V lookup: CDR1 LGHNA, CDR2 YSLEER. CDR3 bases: TGCGCCAGCAGCCAGGATAGCGATGATGAGCAGTTCTTC. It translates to CASSQDSDDEQFF.

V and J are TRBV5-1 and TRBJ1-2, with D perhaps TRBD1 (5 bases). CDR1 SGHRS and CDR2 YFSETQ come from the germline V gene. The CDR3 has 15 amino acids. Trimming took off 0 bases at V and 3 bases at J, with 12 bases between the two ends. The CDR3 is CASSLAPGVDYGYTF. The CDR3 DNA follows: TGCGCCAGCAGCTTGGCCCCGGGGGTGGACTATGGCTACACCTTC.

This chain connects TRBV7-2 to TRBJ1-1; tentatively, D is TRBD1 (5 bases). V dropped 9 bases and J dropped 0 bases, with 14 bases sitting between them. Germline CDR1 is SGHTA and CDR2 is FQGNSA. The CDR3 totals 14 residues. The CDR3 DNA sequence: TGTGCCAGTCAAAAGCGACAGCTGAACACTGAAGCTTTCTTT. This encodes CASQKRQLNTEAFF.

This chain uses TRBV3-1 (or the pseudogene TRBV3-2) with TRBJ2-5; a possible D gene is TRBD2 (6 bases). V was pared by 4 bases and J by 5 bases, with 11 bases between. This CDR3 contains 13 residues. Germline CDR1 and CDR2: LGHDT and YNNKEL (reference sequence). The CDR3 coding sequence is TGTGCCAGCAGCCGGGGACTGTCTGAGACCCAGTACTTC. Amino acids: CASSRGLSETQYF.

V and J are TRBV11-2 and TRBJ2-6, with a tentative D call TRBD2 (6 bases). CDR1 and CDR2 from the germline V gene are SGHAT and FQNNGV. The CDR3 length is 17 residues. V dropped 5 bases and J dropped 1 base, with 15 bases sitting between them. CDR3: CASSQIWGGSGANVLTF. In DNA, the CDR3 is TGTGCCAGCAGCCAAATCTGGGGAGGATCTGGGGCCAACGTCCTGACTTTC.

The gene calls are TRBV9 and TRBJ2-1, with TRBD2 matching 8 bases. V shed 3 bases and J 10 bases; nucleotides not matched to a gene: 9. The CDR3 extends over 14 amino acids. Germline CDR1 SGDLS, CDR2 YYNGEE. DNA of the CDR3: TGTGCCAGCAGCGCCCCCTCAACGGGGGGGGAGCAGTTCTTC. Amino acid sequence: CASSAPSTGGEQFF.

For the CDR3, the DNA is TGTGCCAGCTCACCCGGAGCGAGGGGACTCTACGAGCAGTACTTC. This translates into CASSPGARGLYEQYF. The chain recombines TRBV18 with TRBJ2-7; a possible D gene is TRBD2 (6 bases). The CDR3 covers 15 residues. The germline V gene encodes CDR1 KGHSH and CDR2 LQKENI. Between the trimmed V and J ends, which lost 3 bases and 3 bases, there was a span of 15 bases.

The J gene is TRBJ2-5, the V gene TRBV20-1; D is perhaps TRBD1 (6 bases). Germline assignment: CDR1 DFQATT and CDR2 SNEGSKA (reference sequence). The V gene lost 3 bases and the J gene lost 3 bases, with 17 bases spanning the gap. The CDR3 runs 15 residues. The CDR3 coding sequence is TGCAGTGCTAGTAATCCGGACAGACCCAAAGAGACCCAGTACTTC. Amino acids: CSASNPDRPKETQYF.

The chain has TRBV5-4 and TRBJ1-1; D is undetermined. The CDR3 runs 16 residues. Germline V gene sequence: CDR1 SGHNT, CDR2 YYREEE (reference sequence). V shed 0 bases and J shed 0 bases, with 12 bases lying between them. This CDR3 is CASSLEYGGMNTEAFF. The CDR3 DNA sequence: TGTGCCAGCAGCTTGGAATATGGAGGCATGAACACTGAAGCTTTCTTT.

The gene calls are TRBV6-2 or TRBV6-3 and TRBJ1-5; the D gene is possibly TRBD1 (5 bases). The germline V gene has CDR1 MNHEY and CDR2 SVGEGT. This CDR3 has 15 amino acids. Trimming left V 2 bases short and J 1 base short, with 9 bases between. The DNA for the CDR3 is TGTGCCAGCAGTTACGACGGGGGGAGCAATCAGCCCCAGCATTTT. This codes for CASSYDGGSNQPQHF.

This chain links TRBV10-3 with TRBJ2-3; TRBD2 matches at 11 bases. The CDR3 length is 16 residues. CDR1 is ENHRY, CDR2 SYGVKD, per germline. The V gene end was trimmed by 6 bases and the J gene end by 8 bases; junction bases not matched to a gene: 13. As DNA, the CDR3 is TGTGCCATCAGCGATAGCGGGAGGGGGGACAGTGGTACGCAGTATTTT. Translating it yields CAISDSGRGDSGTQYF.

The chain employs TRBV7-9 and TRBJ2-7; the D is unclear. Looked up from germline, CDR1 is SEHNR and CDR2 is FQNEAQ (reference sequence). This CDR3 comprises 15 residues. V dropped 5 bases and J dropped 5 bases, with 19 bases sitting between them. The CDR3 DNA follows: TGTGCCAGCAGCCTTGGCCCGGACGGTAAGGACGAGCAGTACTTC. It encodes CASSLGPDGKDEQYF.